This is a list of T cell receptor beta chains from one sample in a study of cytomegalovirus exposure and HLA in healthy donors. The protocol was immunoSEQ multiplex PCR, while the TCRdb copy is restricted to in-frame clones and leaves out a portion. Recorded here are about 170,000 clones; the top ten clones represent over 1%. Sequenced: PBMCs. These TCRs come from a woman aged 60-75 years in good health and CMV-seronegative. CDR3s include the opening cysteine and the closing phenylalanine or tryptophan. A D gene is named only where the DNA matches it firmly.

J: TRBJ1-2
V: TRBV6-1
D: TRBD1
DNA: TGTGCCAGCAGTCAGACAGGGGAGGTGAGAGGCTACACCTTC
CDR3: CASSQTGEVRGYTF

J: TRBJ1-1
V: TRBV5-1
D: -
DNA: TGCGCCAGCAATCCGGGGTGGACGAACACTGAAGCTTTCTTT
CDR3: CASNPGWTNTEAFF

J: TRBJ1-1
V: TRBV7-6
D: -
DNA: TGTGCCAGCAGCTCTCCTACAGGAGAAGCTTTCTTT
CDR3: CASSSPTGEAFF

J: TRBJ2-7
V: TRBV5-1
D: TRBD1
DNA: TGCGCCAGCAGCATAGGGACAGCATCCTACGAGCAGTACTTC
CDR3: CASSIGTASYEQYF

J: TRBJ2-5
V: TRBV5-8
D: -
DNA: TGTGCCAGCAGCACGGACAGGACTATGAGGGAGACCCAGTACTTC
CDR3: CASSTDRTMRETQYF

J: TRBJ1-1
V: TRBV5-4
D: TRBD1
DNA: TGTGCCAGCAGCCTGGGACAGGGCCGGACGAACACTGAAGCTTTCTTT
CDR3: CASSLGQGRTNTEAFF

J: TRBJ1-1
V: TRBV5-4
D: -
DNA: TGTGCCAGCAGCTTGGCCCCGGGCACTGAAGCTTTCTTT
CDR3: CASSLAPGTEAFF

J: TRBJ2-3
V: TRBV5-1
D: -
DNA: TGCGCCAGCAGATCGGCGGGATTGATGGATACGCAGTATTTT
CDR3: CASRSAGLMDTQYF

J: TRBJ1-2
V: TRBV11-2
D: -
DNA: TGTGCCAGCAGCTTCACGGGGTCCTATGGCTACACCTTC
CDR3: CASSFTGSYGYTF

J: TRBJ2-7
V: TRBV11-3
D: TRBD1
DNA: TGTGCCAGCAGCTCCGGACAGGGGAGGCCCTACGAGCAGTACTTC
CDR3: CASSSGQGRPYEQYF

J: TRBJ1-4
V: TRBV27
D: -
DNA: TGTGCCAGCAGTTTCTCGCGACCACCGAGGAGTGAAAAACTGTTTTTT
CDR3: CASSFSRPPRSEKLFF

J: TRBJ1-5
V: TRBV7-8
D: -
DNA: TGTGCCAGCAGCTTAGGGTTCAGGGAAAGCAATCAGCCCCAGCATTTT
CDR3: CASSLGFRESNQPQHF

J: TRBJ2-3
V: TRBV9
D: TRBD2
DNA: TGTGCCAGCAGCGCGATGACTAGCGGCCCAGATACGCAGTATTTT
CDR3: CASSAMTSGPDTQYF

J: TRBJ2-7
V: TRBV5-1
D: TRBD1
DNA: TGCGCCAGCAGCTTGGCTGGACAGGGCTACGAGCAGTACTTC
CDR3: CASSLAGQGYEQYF

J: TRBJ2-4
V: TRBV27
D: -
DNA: TGTGCCAGCAGCCTTATCGGGGGGCCCAAAAACATTCAGTACTTC
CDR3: CASSLIGGPKNIQYF

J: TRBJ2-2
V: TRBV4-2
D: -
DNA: TGTGCCAGCAGCCAATACTACAGGGGGAGGGAGTACACCGGGGAGCTGTTTTTT
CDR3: CASSQYYRGREYTGELFF

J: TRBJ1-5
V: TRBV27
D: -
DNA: TGTGCCAGCAGTTTCGGGGGGGGTTGGCCCCAGCATTTT
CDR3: CASSFGGGWPQHF

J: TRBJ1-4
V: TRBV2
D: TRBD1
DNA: TGTGCCAGCAAACGTCGGGACAGCGATAATGAAAAACTGTTTTTT
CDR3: CASKRRDSDNEKLFF

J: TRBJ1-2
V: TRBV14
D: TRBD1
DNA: TGTGCCAGCAGCCACCTGGACAGGGACGAGGGCTACACCTTC
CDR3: CASSHLDRDEGYTF

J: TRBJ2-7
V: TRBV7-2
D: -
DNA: TGTGCCAGCAGCTTAGGCGGGGACAGCTCCTACGAGCAGTACTTC
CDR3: CASSLGGDSSYEQYF

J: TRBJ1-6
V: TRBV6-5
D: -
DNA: TGTGCCAGCAGTTACGCAGGGGCCTCCTATAATTCACCCCTCCACTTT
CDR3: CASSYAGASYNSPLHF

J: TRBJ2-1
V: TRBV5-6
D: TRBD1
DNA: TGTGCCAGCACCCCGACGGGACAGGCCCTCTATGAGCAGTTCTTC
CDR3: CASTPTGQALYEQFF

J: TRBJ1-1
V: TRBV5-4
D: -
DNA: TGTGCCAGCAGCTTGTGGGGGGGCTCCGAAGCTTTCTTT
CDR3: CASSLWGGSEAFF

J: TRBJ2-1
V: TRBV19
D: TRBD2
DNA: TGTGCCAGTAGTATAAATCCTAGCGGTTACAATGAGCAGTTCTTC
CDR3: CASSINPSGYNEQFF

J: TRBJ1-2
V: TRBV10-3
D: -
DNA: TGTGCCATCAGTGAGTCGGCAGGGAGGGCTAACTATGGCTACACCTTC
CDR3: CAISESAGRANYGYTF

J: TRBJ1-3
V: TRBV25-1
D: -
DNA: TGTGCCAGCAGCCCACAGGTCTCTGGAAACACCATATATTTT
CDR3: CASSPQVSGNTIYF

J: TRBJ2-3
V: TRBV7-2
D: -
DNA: TGTGCCAGCAGTCGTCAGTATTTT
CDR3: CASSRQYF

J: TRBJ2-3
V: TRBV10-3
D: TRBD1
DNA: TGTGCCATCCGAGACAGGGACAATTCTGCAGATACGCAGTATTTT
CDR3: CAIRDRDNSADTQYF

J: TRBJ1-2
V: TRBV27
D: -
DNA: TGTGCCAGCAGTTTCGGTCAAGGAGGGGCGGGGGGCTACACCTTC
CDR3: CASSFGQGGAGGYTF

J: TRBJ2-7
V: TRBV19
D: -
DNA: TGTGCCAGTAGTACGGACTTTACAGATTACGAGCAGTACTTC
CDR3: CASSTDFTDYEQYF

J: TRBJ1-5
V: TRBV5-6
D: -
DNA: TGTGCCAGCAGCTCACAGAGTAGCAATCAGCCCCAGCATTTT
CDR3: CASSSQSSNQPQHF

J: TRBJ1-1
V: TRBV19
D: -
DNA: TGTGCCAGTAGAGGGGCGGGGGCTGAAGCTTTCTTT
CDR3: CASRGAGAEAFF

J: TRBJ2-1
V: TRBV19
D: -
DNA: TGTGCCAGTAGGGGAACAGGGTACAATGAGCAGTTCTTC
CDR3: CASRGTGYNEQFF

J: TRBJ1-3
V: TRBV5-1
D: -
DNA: TGCGCCAGCAGCTCAGGCGGGTACCAATCTGGAAACACCATATATTTT
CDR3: CASSSGGYQSGNTIYF

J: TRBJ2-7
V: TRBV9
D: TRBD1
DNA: TGTGCCAGCAGCTTTGGACAGGGTAGGGACGAGCAGTACTTC
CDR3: CASSFGQGRDEQYF

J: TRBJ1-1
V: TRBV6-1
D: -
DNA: TGTGCCAGCAGTGAGACAGGAAACACTGAAGCTTTCTTT
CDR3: CASSETGNTEAFF

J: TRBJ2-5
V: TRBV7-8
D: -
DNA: TGTGCCAGCAACTGGGCAGTACTTTATGGGACCCAGTACTTC
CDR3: CASNWAVLYGTQYF

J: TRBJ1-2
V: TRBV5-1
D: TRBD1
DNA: TGCGCCAGCAGCTTGGGGGGACAGGGGTTGCATGGCTACACCTTC
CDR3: CASSLGGQGLHGYTF

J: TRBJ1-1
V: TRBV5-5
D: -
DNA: TGTGCCAGTGTAATAGTGGGGGGGAACACTGAAGCTTTCTTT
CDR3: CASVIVGGNTEAFF

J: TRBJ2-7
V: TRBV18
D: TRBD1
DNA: TGTGCCAGCTCACCGGGGACAGCCACCTACGAGCAGTACTTC
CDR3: CASSPGTATYEQYF

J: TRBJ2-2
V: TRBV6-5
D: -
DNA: TGTGCCAGCAGGTACCCAGCGAACACCGGGGAGCTGTTTTTT
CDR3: CASRYPANTGELFF

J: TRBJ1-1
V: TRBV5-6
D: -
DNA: TGTGCCAGCAGCTTGGGTCAGACTAACACTGAAGCTTTCTTT
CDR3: CASSLGQTNTEAFF

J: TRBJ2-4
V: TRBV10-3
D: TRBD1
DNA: TGTGCCATCAGTGGGGAACAGGGGACCAAAAACATTCAGTACTTC
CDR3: CAISGEQGTKNIQYF

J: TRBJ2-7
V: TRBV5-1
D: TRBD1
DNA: TGCGCCAGCCTGAGGGACAGTTCCTCCTACGAGCAGTACTTC
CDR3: CASLRDSSSYEQYF

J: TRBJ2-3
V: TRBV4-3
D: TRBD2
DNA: TGCGCCAGCAGCAGAAGATTAGCGGGGGCCAACACAGATACGCAGTATTTT
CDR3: CASSRRLAGANTDTQYF

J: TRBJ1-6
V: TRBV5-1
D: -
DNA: TGCGCCAGCAGCATGGACTGGTCACCCCTCCACTTT
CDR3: CASSMDWSPLHF

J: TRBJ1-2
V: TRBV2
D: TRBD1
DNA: TGTGCCAGCAGTGAAACAGGGGGCACGAGCTACACCTTC
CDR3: CASSETGGTSYTF

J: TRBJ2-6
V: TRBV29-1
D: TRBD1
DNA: TGCAGCGCTCCGGGACAGGTCCTCTCTGGGGCCAACGTCCTGACTTTC
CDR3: CSAPGQVLSGANVLTF

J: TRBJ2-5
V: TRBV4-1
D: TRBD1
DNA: TGCGCCAGCAGCCGAAGCCGGGACAGGGCCCAAGAGACCCAGTACTTC
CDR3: CASSRSRDRAQETQYF

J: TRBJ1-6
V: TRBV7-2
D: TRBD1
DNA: TGTGCCAGCAGCCTAGGGCCCGGGACAGGGCATTCACCCCTCCACTTT
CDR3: CASSLGPGTGHSPLHF

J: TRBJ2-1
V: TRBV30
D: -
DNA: TGTGCCGGACTTACGCGGGGCTTCAATGAGCAGTTCTTC
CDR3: CAGLTRGFNEQFF

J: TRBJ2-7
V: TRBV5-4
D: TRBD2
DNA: TGTGCCAGCAGCTTTGGCGGGGGCTACGAGCAGTACTTC
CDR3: CASSFGGGYEQYF

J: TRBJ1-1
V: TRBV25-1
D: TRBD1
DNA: TGTGCCAGCAGTTTTCACAGGGGTACTGAAGCTTTCTTT
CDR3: CASSFHRGTEAFF